These 20 T cell receptor beta chains were sequenced from one sample in a study of cytomegalovirus exposure and HLA in healthy donors. Amplification used 60 Vbeta primers and 13 Jbeta primers. The protocol was immunoSEQ multiplex PCR, while the TCRdb copy is restricted to in-frame clones and leaves out a portion. Of 99,000 or so clones in the sample, just over 75% are singletons; the top ten hold around 8.5%. The sequenced sample consisted of PBMCs. The receptors were gathered from a man aged 40-55 years in good health and CMV-seropositive.

The J gene is TRBJ2-4, the V gene TRBV18; D not certain. V was clipped by 2 bases and J by 6 bases, with 11 bases between them. CDR1 and CDR2 (germline): KGHSH, LQKENI. This CDR3 comprises 14 residues. This CDR3 reads CASSPGQALNIQYF. The CDR3 DNA reads as TGTGCCAGCTCACCAGGGCAGGCGTTAAACATTCAGTACTTC.

This clone was counted only a few times. The chain couples TRBV30 to TRBJ1-5; 7 bases are shared with TRBD1. The CDR3 covers 15 residues. Unmatched junction bases numbered 4, after V lost 0 bases and J lost 2 bases. Germline assignment: CDR1 GTSNPN and CDR2 SVGIG (reference sequence). CDR3 DNA: TGTGCCTGGAGTGTACAGGGGCTGGGCAATCAGCCCCAGCATTTT. Encoded protein: CAWSVQGLGNQPQHF.

The chain uses TRBV2 and TRBJ2-2; 8 nucleotides agree with TRBD2. The CDR3 length is 16 residues. The germline gives CDR1 SNHLY, CDR2 FYNNEI. Trimming removed 5 bases from V and 0 bases from J; junction bases left unmatched: 5. DNA of the CDR3: TGTGCCAGCAGTTTATTAGCGGGGACGAACACCGGGGAGCTGTTTTTT. This gives the protein CASSLLAGTNTGELFF.

This clone was picked up a small number of times. The junction departs from the called germline gene at one end, perhaps through a read error. The gene calls are TRBV7-7 and TRBJ2-1; tentatively, D is TRBD2 (6 bases). The CDR3 is made up of 15 amino acids. CDR1 SSHAT and CDR2 FNYEAQ come from the germline V gene (reference sequence). This CDR3 is CASSLREVSYNEQFF. In DNA, the CDR3 is TGTGCTAGCAGCTTGAGGGAGGTCTCCTACAATGAGCAGTTCTTC.

V gene TRBV10-3 combines with J gene TRBJ1-2, with 8 bases identical to TRBD1. The V gene's germline CDR1 is ENHRY and CDR2 SYGVKD. Losses at the gene ends were 10 bases for V and 3 bases for J; bases not matched to a gene: 10. The CDR3 spans 14 residues. The CDR3 reads CATGGRTGYYGYTF. For the CDR3, the DNA is TGTGCCACCGGTGGGAGGACAGGGTACTATGGCTACACCTTC.

V is TRBV19 and J is TRBJ1-3; weak D call: TRBD1 (5 bases). The CDR3 extends over 15 amino acids. Germline V gene lookup returns CDR1 LNHDA and CDR2 SQIVND (reference sequence). Trimming took 7 bases from V and 5 from J, leaving 18 bases between them. The CDR3 loop is CASIRGGDGRNTIYF. The CDR3 nucleotides read TGTGCCAGTATACGGGGGGGGGACGGTCGAAACACCATATATTTT. Combining the CDR3 with reference TRBV19 and TRBJ1-3 gives the whole variable domain DGGITQSPKYLFRKEGQNVTLSCEQNLNHDAMYWYRQDPGQGLRLIYYSQIVNDFQKGDIAEGYSVSREKKESFPLTVTSAQKNPTAFYLCASIRGGDGRNTIYFGEGSWLTVV.

The gene calls are TRBV2 and TRBJ1-5; 10 bases are a match to TRBD1. V dropped 6 bases and J dropped 4; count of bases not matched to a gene: 6. This CDR3 spans 15 amino acids. Germline CDR1 reads SNHLY; CDR2 reads FYNNEI. CDR3 sequence reads: CASSAGQGSNQPQHF. DNA of the CDR3: TGTGCCAGCAGCGCGGGACAGGGGTCTAATCAGCCCCAGCATTTT.

The CDR3 nucleotides read TGCGCCAGCAGCTCCCGGGACTGGCCCAATGAGCAGTTCTTC. Its protein product is CASSSRDWPNEQFF. The chain links TRBV5-1 to TRBJ2-1, with a possible D match to TRBD2 (6 bases). V was shortened by 3 bases and J by 6 bases, with 13 bases between the two germline ends. The length of the CDR3 is 14 residues. Germline V lookup: CDR1 SGHRS, CDR2 YFSETQ.

The V gene is TRBV5-8, the J gene TRBJ2-7; tentative D call: TRBD2 (6 bases). Trimming took off 10 bases at V and 6 bases at J, with 11 bases between the two ends. CDR1 SGHTS and CDR2 YDEGEE come from the germline V gene. This CDR3 region has 10 residues. CDR3 nucleotide sequence: TGTGCCGGAGGGGCCTCCGAGCAGTACTTC. It is translated as CAGGASEQYF.

This chain uses TRBV20-1 with TRBJ2-5; D might be TRBD2 (5 bases). The CDR3 runs 11 residues. CDR1 is DFQATT, CDR2 SNEGSKA, per germline (reference sequence). The CDR3 region is CGSLKKETQYF. The CDR3 DNA is TGCGGGAGCCTAAAGAAAGAGACCCAGTACTTC.

The chain employs TRBV14 and TRBJ2-7; 7 nucleotides line up with TRBD2. Looked up from germline, CDR1 is SGHDN and CDR2 is FVKESK. The trim removed 4 bases at V and 2 bases at J, leaving 5 bases unmatched. The CDR3 consists of 14 residues. CDR3 loop: CASSLTLAAYEQYF. In DNA form, the CDR3 reads TGTGCCAGCAGCCTTACCCTAGCGGCCTACGAGCAGTACTTC. Variable domain in full (rest from reference TRBV14 and TRBJ2-7): EAGVTQFPSHSVIEKGQTVTLRCDPISGHDNLYWYRRVMGKEIKFLLHFVKESKQDESGMPNNRFLAERTGGTYSTLKVQPAELEDSGVYFCASSLTLAAYEQYFGPGTRLTVT.

Note on this clone: The junction departs from germline at one end; a sequencing error may be responsible. The gene calls are TRBV7-9 and TRBJ2-6; D perhaps matches TRBD1 (5 bases). CDR1 and CDR2 from the germline V gene are SEHNR and FQNEAQ (reference sequence). The CDR3 is made up of 15 amino acids. This CDR3 reads CASSFVPTGANGLTF. In DNA form, the CDR3 reads TGTGCCAGCAGCTTCGTTCCGACTGGGGCCAACGGCCTGACTTTC.

As to this clone: One end of the junction is discordant with germline, which a read error may explain. This chain connects TRBV18 to TRBJ2-6; 8 nucleotides align to TRBD1. This CDR3 region has 20 residues. CDR1 is KGHSH and CDR2 is LQKENI in the germline V gene. The CDR3 region has the DNA TGTGCCAGCTCACCAACTTCAGGGGGCAGATCCGCCTCTGGGGCCAACGGCCTGACTTTC. Its translation: CASSPTSGGRSASGANGLTF.

In DNA form, the CDR3 reads TGTGCCAGCAGTGTGGGGACTAGCGGGGGGGCATTATCGGGAGATACGCAGTATTTT. This codes for CASSVGTSGGALSGDTQYF. The genes are TRBV6-1 and TRBJ2-3; TRBD2 matches at 16 bases. Germline V CDR1 and CDR2: MNHNS, SASEGT. The CDR3 consists of 19 residues. The junction had 12 bases not matched to a gene; V was cut back by 4 bases and J by 5 bases.

V gene TRBV10-2 combines with J gene TRBJ1-4; weak D call: TRBD1 (6 bases). Germline-derived CDR1 and CDR2 are WSHSY and SAAADI. V was shortened by 4 bases and J by 0 bases, with 9 bases between the two germline ends. The CDR3 sequence is 15 residues long. The CDR3 loop reads CASSGEGATNEKLFF. The CDR3 nucleotides read TGCGCCAGCAGTGGAGAGGGGGCAACTAATGAAAAACTGTTTTTT.

This chain uses TRBV6-6 with TRBJ2-1, with 10 bases matching TRBD1. Germline-derived CDR1 and CDR2 are MNHNY and SVGAGI (reference sequence). V was clipped by 6 bases and J by 3 bases; unmatched bases: 5. The CDR3 totals 15 residues. In nucleotides, the CDR3 is TGTGCCAGCAGCCGGACAGGGGGTGACTACAATGAGCAGTTCTTC. Its protein product is CASSRTGGDYNEQFF.

The genes are TRBV5-5 and TRBJ2-1; no firm D call. Germline values: CDR1 SGHKS, CDR2 YYEKEE (reference sequence). The CDR3 has 16 amino acids. The ends were cut back, 1 base at V and 0 bases at J, with 11 bases in the middle. The CDR3 loop is CASSLFTLSSYNEQFF. The CDR3 nucleotides read TGTGCCAGCAGCTTGTTTACGCTGAGCTCCTACAATGAGCAGTTCTTC.

The chain joins TRBV19 to TRBJ1-1; 10 nucleotides align to TRBD1. CDR1 and CDR2 (germline): LNHDA, SQIVND (reference sequence). This CDR3 region has 15 residues. V was clipped by 0 bases and J by 6 bases; unmatched bases: 4. CDR3 coding DNA: TGTGCCAGTAGTATAGATGGACAGGGGGTCTCTGAAGCTTTCTTT. Encoded protein: CASSIDGQGVSEAFF.

The chain couples TRBV6-6 to TRBJ2-1, with a possible D match to TRBD2 (6 bases). Germline V gene data show CDR1 as MNHNY and CDR2 as SVGAGI (reference sequence). The V gene lost 2 bases and the J gene lost 0 bases, with 8 bases spanning the gap. The CDR3 sequence is 15 residues long. In nucleotides, the CDR3 is TGTGCCAGCAGTTACGTCGGGAGCTCCTACAATGAGCAGTTCTTC. Its protein product is CASSYVGSSYNEQFF.

The chain has TRBV28 and TRBJ2-7; D is unresolved. The V gene's germline CDR1 is MDHEN and CDR2 SYDVKM. The CDR3 runs to 13 residues. The ends were cut back, 6 bases at V and 2 bases at J, with 11 bases in the middle. The CDR3 region is CASRQASAYEQYF. For the CDR3, the DNA is TGTGCCAGCAGGCAGGCGTCCGCCTACGAGCAGTACTTC.